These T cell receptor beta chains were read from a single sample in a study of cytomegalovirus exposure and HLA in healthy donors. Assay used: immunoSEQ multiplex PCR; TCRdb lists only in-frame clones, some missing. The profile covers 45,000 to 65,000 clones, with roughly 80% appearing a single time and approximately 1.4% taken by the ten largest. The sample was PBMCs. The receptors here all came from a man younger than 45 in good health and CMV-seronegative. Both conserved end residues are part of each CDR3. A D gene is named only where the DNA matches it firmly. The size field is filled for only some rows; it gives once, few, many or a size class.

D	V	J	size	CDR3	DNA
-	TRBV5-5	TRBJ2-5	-	CASSLAAAQETQYF	TGTGCCAGCAGCTTGGCCGCGGCCCAAGAGACCCAGTACTTC
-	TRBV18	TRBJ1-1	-	CASQAGGLNTEAFF	TGTGCCAGCCAGGCGGGAGGCTTGAACACTGAAGCTTTCTTT
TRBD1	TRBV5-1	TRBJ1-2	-	CASSLTTGNGGYTF	TGCGCCAGCAGCTTGACGACAGGGAATGGAGGCTACACCTTC
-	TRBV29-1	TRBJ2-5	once	CSAYAGTGETQYF	TGCAGCGCGTACGCAGGGACTGGGGAGACCCAGTACTTC
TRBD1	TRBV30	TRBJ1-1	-	CAWSVLGQGSTEAFF	TGTGCCTGGAGTGTACTGGGACAGGGTTCCACTGAAGCTTTCTTT
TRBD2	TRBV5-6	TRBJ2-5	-	CASSLASGRAGETQYF	TGTGCCAGCAGCTTAGCTAGCGGGAGGGCTGGAGAGACCCAGTACTTC
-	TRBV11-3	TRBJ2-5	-	CASSLNRAAETQYF	TGTGCCAGCAGCTTAAACAGGGCGGCGGAGACCCAGTACTTC
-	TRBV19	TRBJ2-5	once	CASSITGMRDQYF	TGTGCCAGTAGTATAACAGGGATGAGGGACCAGTACTTC
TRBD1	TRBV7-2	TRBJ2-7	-	CASSPGGTGRYEQYF	TGTGCCAGCAGCCCAGGGGGCACGGGACGCTACGAGCAGTACTTC
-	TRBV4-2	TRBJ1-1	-	CASSQGAGQGSWNTEAFF	TGTGCCAGCAGCCAAGGAGCCGGGCAGGGGTCATGGAACACTGAAGCTTTCTTT
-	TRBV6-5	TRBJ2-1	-	CASSYSGAGEQFF	TGTGCCAGCAGTTACTCAGGGGCGGGGGAGCAGTTCTTC
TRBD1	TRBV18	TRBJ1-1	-	CASSPEVQGVGTEAFF	TGTGCCAGCTCACCAGAGGTCCAGGGGGTGGGCACTGAAGCTTTCTTT
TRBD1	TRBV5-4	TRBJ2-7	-	CASSWDRDGLYEQYF	TGTGCCAGCAGCTGGGACAGGGATGGCTTATATGAGCAGTACTTC
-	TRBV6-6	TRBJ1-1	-	CASSLISDEAFF	TGTGCCAGCAGCCTAATTAGCGATGAAGCTTTCTTT
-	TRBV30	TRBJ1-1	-	CAWSLSSSAEAFF	TGTGCCTGGAGTTTGTCAAGTAGCGCTGAAGCTTTCTTT
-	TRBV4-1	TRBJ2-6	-	CASSPSFPGANVLTF	TGCGCCAGCAGCCCCTCCTTCCCTGGGGCCAACGTCCTGACTTTC
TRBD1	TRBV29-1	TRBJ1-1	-	CSLGQGEAAFF	TGCAGCCTGGGACAGGGCGAGGCGGCTTTCTTT
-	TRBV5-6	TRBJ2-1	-	CASSPQTDSYNEQFF	TGTGCCAGCAGCCCCCAGACAGACTCCTACAATGAGCAGTTCTTC
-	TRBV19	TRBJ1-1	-	CASSFTGLSEAFF	TGTGCCAGTAGTTTTACAGGGCTTTCTGAAGCTTTCTTT
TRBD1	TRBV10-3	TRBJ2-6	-	CAISDRTGASGANVLTF	TGTGCCATCAGTGACAGGACAGGGGCCTCGGGGGCCAACGTCCTGACTTTC
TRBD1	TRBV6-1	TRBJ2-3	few	CASSELMQGAGDTQYF	TGTGCCAGCAGTGAACTGATGCAGGGGGCAGGGGATACGCAGTATTTT
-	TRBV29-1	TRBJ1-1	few	CSGKGDRGVNTEAFF	TGCAGCGGCAAGGGGGATAGAGGGGTGAACACTGAAGCTTTCTTT
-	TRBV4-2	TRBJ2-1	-	CASSQEMRGRGSYNEQFF	TGTGCCAGCAGCCAGGAAATGCGGGGGCGAGGCTCCTACAATGAGCAGTTCTTC
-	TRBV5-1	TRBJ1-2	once	CASSLDRVNYGYTF	TGCGCCAGCAGCTTGGACAGGGTAAACTATGGCTACACCTTC
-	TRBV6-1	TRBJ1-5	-	CASSGPSGGGNQPQHF	TGTGCCAGCAGTGGGCCTTCGGGGGGTGGCAATCAGCCCCAGCATTTT
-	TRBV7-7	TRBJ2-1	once	CASSPAASGPYNEQFF	TGTGCTAGCAGCCCCGCCGCGAGCGGACCCTACAATGAGCAGTTCTTC
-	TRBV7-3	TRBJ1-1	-	CASSLAGGSGTEAFF	TGTGCCAGCAGCCTCGCCGGGGGGTCCGGCACTGAAGCTTTCTTT
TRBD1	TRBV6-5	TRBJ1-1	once	CASSGTGGKTEAFF	TGTGCCAGCAGTGGGACAGGGGGAAAAACTGAAGCTTTCTTT
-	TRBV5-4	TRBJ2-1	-	CASSSSPAGPYNEQFF	TGTGCCAGCAGCTCCTCACCAGCAGGGCCCTACAATGAGCAGTTCTTC
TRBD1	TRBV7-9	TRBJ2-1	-	CASSLGQGVRNEQFF	TGTGCCAGCAGCTTAGGTCAGGGGGTCAGGAATGAGCAGTTCTTC
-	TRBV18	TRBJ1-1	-	CASSPPGRGEAFF	TGTGCCAGCTCACCGCCCGGGAGGGGTGAAGCTTTCTTT
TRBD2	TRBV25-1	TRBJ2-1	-	CASSPRLAGDSYNEQFF	TGTGCCAGCAGTCCTCGACTAGCGGGGGACTCCTACAATGAGCAGTTCTTC
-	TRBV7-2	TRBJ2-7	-	CASSLQGMGYEQYF	TGTGCCAGCAGCTTGCAGGGTATGGGCTACGAGCAGTACTTC
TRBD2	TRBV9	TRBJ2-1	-	CASSASLAGGNNEQFF	TGTGCCAGCAGCGCCAGCCTAGCGGGAGGGAACAATGAGCAGTTCTTC
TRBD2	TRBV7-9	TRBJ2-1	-	CASSQVAGGTYNEQFF	TGTGCCAGCAGCCAAGTAGCGGGAGGAACCTACAATGAGCAGTTCTTC
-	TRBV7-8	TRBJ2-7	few	CASSFASGLAYEQYF	TGTGCCAGCAGCTTCGCTTCGGGACTGGCCTACGAGCAGTACTTC
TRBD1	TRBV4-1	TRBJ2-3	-	CASSRLGTGGTDTQYF	TGCGCCAGCAGCCGATTGGGGACAGGGGGCACAGATACGCAGTATTTT
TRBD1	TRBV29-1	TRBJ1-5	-	CSVRQGSNQPQHF	TGCAGCGTTAGACAGGGGAGCAATCAGCCCCAGCATTTT
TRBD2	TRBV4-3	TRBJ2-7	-	CASSQGRGLGPYEQYF	TGCGCCAGCAGCCAAGGCCGGGGACTAGGCCCCTACGAGCAGTACTTC
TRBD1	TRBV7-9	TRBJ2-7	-	CASSLGPGQASYEQYF	TGTGCCAGCAGCTTGGGACCGGGACAGGCCTCCTACGAGCAGTACTTC
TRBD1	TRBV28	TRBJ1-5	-	CASSHRDRENQPQHF	TGTGCCAGCAGTCATCGGGACAGAGAGAATCAGCCCCAGCATTTT
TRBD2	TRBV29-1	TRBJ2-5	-	CSVSRGGETQYF	TGCAGCGTTTCGCGGGGAGGGGAGACCCAGTACTTC
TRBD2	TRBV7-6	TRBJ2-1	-	CASNSGGFYNEQFF	TGTGCCAGCAATAGCGGGGGATTCTACAATGAGCAGTTCTTC
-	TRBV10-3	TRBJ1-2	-	CAISEAYSYGYTF	TGTGCCATCAGTGAGGCCTACAGCTATGGCTACACCTTC
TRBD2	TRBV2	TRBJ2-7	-	CASSELSPGLVGEGYEQYF	TGTGCCAGCAGTGAGTTATCCCCGGGACTAGTGGGTGAGGGCTACGAGCAGTACTTC
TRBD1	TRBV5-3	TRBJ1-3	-	CARSPQTGPGNTIYF	TGTGCCAGAAGCCCTCAGACAGGGCCTGGAAACACCATATATTTT
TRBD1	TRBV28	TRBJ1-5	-	CASSPSTGRNQPQHF	TGTGCCAGCAGTCCGTCGACAGGGAGAAATCAGCCCCAGCATTTT
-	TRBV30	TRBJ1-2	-	CAWSALFLTNYGYTF	TGTGCCTGGAGTGCCCTTTTTCTTACTAACTATGGCTACACCTTC
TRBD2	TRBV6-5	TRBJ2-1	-	CASSRGTSGSNEQFF	TGTGCCAGCAGTCGCGGGACTAGCGGGAGCAATGAGCAGTTCTTC
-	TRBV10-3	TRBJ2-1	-	CAISPWGGGDEQFF	TGTGCCATCAGTCCCTGGGGGGGCGGCGATGAGCAGTTCTTC
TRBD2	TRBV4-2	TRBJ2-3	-	CASSQVAGLNTDTQYF	TGTGCCAGCAGCCAAGTGGCGGGACTAAACACAGATACGCAGTATTTT
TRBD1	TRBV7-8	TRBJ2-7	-	CASSPHRGPSYEQYF	TGTGCCAGCAGCCCCCACAGGGGACCCTCCTACGAGCAGTACTTC
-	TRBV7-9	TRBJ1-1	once	CASSFRQNMNTEAFF	TGTGCCAGCAGCTTCAGACAGAACATGAACACTGAAGCTTTCTTT
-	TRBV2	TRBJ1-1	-	CASRGGNTEAFF	TGTGCCAGCCGAGGGGGGAACACTGAAGCTTTCTTT
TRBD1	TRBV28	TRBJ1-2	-	CASSLTGEGYTF	TGTGCCAGCAGCTTGACAGGGGAAGGCTACACCTTC
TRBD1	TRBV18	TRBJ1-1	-	CASSPRDREAQFF	TGTGCCAGCTCACCACGGGACAGGGAGGCACAATTCTTT
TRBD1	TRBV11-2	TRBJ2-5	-	CASSWDSLETQYF	TGTGCCAGCAGCTGGGACAGTTTGGAGACCCAGTACTTC
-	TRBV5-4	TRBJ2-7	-	CASSPGRGTGTYEQYF	TGTGCCAGCAGCCCGGGACGGGGGACGGGGACCTACGAGCAGTACTTC
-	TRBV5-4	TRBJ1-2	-	CASSLNSGYGYTF	TGTGCCAGCAGCTTAAACTCTGGCTATGGCTACACCTTC
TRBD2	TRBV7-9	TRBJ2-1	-	CASRWRGGGGSYNEQFF	TGTGCCAGCAGATGGCGTGGCGGGGGGGGATCCTACAATGAGCAGTTCTTC